This T cell receptor (beta chain) is drawn from a study of CD8+CD57+ T cells in acquired aplastic anemia. Points from the study as a whole: Patients and controls shared 25 to 30 CD8+ CDR3 sequences, which appeared highly expressed in patients and within their immunodominant clones.

The CDR3 has 14 amino acids. The V gene's germline CDR1 is ENHRY and CDR2 SYGVKD. Trimming removed 4 bases from V and 6 bases from J, with 13 bases in between. This clonotype was observed a handful of times. Antigen specificity is unknown. TCR beta VDJ combinations and CDR3 sequences were profiled from genomic DNA. MiXCR was run by TCRdb on the reads, yielding one entry per CDR3 protein. Counted here are a few hundred thousand distinct CDR3 sequences, 65% to 75% occurring once; the ten biggest clones make up less than 4%. This sequence joins TRBV10-3 and TRBJ1-5; perhaps TRBD1 as D (6 bases). The sequence was collected from a human donor in good health, serving as a control. Sequenced input: sorted CD4+, CD8+, or CD8+CD57+ T cells (not recorded which) from PBMCs. CDR3 nucleotides: TGTGCCATCAGTGCACAGGGCGAGTTTCAGCCCCAGCATTTT. It is translated as CAISAQGEFQPQHF.